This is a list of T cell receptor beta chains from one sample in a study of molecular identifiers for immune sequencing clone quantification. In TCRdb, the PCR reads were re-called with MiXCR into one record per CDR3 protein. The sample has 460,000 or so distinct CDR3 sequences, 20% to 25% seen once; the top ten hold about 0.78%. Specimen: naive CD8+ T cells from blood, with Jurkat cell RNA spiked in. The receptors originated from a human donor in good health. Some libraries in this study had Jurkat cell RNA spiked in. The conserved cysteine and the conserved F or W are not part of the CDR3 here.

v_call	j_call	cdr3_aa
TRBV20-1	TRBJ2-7	SAGAYGARRRVQY
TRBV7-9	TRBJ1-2	ASSSGGKELSYGYT
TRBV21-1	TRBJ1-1	ASSRTRTAITEAF
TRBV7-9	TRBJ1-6	ASKRGENNSPLH
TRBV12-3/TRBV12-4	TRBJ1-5	ASTLSLGGSNQPQH
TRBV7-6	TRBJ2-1	ASSSGGGPGYEQF
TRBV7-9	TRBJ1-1	ASSLTTGAGNTEAF
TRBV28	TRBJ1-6	ASSYPVYNSPLH
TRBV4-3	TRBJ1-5	ASSPDGSNQPQH
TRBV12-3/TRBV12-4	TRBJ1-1	ASSSERHLNTEAF
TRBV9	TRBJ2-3	ASSVGRGGQDTQY
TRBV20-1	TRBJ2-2	SATQAGELF
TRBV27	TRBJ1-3	ASSLIPVSGNTIY
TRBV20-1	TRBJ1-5	SARRGTDQPQH
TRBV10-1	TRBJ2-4	ASSQPKEDIQY
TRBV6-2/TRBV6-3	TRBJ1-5	ASRTGQGRAQPQH
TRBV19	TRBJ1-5	ASNTQGGQPQH
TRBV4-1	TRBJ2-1	ASSQASSGGNEQF
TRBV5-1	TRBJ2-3	ASSFYLTHSTDTQY
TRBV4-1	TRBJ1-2	ASSQDPAAYQDYGYT
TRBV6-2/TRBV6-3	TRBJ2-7	ASSYSTRQGTYEQY
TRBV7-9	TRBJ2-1	ASSLAGSGLAYNEQF
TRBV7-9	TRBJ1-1	ASSAWDGGGTEAF
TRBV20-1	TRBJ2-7	SARGDRAYEQY
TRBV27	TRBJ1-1	ASSLSVYTEAF
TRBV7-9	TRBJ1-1	ATTYDGGQTEAF
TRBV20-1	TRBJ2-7	SATLGEQY
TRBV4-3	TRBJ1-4	ASSQLNPGEKLF
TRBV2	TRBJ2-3	ASLSGTDTQY
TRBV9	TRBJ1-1	ASSAEGWAEAF
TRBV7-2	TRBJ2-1	ASSFAPGRTNEQF
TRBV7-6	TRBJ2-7	ASEGGEHEQY
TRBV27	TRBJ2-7	ASSLAGTGVLEQY
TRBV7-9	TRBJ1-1	ASSPDLTEVF
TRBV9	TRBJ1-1	ASSVEGPEAF
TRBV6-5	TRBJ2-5	ASSYGGGSGETQY
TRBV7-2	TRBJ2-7	ASSARDWAYEQY
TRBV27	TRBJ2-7	ASSLDVPVGVYEQY
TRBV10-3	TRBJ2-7	AISLQRDISYEQY
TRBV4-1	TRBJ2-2	ASSHRTGPGELF
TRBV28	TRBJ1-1	ASRPGPLFLF
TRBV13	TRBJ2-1	ASSLSGGSGPYNEQF
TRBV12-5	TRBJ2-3	ASGTGLAGTDTQY
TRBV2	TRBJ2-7	ASSEWASGVYEQY
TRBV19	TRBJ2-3	ASSFFTGDTQY
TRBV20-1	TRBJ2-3	SARGRGTDTQY
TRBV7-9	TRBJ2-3	ASSLLAGGPYTQY
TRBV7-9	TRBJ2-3	ASSTNNLSGGLPITDTQY